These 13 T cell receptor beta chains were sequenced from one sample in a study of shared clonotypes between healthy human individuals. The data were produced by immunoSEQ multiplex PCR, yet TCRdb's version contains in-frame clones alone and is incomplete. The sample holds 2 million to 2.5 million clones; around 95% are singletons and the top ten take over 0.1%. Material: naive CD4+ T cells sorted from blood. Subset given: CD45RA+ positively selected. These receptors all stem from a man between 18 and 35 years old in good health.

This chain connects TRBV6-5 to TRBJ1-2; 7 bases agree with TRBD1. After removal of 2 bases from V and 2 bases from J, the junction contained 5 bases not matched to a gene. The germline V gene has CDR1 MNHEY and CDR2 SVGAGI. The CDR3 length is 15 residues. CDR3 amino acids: CASSYTRTGNYGYTF. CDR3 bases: TGTGCCAGCAGTTACACCAGGACAGGAAACTATGGCTACACCTTC.

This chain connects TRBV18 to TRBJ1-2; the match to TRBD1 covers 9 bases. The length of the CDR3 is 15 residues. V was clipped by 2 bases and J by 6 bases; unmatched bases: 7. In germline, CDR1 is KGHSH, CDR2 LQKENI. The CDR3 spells CASSPKLGQGHGYTF. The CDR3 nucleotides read TGTGCCAGCTCACCAAAATTGGGACAGGGACATGGCTACACCTTC.

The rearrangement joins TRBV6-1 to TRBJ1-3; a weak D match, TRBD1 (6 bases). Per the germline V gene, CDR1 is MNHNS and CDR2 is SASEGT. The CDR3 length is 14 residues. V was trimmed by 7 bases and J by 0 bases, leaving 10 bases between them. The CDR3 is CASKGGSSGNTIYF. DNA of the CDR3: TGTGCCAGCAAGGGGGGGTCCTCTGGAAACACCATATATTTT.

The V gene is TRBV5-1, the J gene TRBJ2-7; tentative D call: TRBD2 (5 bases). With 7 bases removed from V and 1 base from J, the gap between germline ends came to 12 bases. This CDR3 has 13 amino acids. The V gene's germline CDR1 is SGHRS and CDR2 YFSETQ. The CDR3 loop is CASRLEGSYEQYF. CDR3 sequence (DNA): TGCGCCAGCCGTCTCGAGGGTTCCTACGAGCAGTACTTC.

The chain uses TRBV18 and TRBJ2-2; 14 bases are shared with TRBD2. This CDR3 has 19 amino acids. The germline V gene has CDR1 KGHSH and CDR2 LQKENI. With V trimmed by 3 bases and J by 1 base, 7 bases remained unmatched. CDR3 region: CASSPRRTSGGKNTGELFF. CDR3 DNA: TGTGCCAGCTCACCCCGGCGGACTAGCGGGGGGAAGAACACCGGGGAGCTGTTTTTT. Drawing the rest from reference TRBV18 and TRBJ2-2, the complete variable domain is NAGVMQNPRHLVRRRGQEARLRCSPMKGHSHVYWYRQLPEEGLKFMVYLQKENIIDESGMPKERFSAEFPKEGPSILRIQQVVRGDSAAYFCASSPRRTSGGKNTGELFFGEGSRLTVL.

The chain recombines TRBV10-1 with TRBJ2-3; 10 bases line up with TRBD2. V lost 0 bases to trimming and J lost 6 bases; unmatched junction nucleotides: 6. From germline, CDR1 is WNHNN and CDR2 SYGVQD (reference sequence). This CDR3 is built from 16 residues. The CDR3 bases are TGCGCCAGCAGTGAGTCGAAAGCGGGAGGGGGTGATACGCAGTATTTT. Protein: CASSESKAGGGDTQYF.

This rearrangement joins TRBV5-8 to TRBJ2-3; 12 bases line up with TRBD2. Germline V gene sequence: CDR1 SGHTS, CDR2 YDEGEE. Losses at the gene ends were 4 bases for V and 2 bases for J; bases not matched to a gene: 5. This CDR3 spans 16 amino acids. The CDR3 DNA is TGTGCCAGCAGCCTGGGACTAGCGGGCCCCACAGATACGCAGTATTTT. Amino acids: CASSLGLAGPTDTQYF.

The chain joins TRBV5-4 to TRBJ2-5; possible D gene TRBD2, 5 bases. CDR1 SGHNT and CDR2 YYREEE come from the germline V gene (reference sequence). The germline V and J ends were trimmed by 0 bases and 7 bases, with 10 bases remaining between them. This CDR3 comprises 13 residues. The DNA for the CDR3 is TGTGCCAGCAGCTTGGATCCCGAGGGGACCCAGTACTTC. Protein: CASSLDPEGTQYF. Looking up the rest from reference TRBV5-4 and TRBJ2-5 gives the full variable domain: ETGVTQSPTHLIKTRGQQVTLRCSSQSGHNTVSWYQQALGQGPQFIFQYYREEENGRGNFPPRFSGLQFPNYSSELNVNALELDDSALYLCASSLDPEGTQYFGPGTRLLVL.

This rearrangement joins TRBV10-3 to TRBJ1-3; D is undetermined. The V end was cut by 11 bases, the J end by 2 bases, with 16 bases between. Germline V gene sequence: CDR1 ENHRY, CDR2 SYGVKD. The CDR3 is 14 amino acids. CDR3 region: CAVGGESPGNTIYF. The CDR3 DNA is TGTGCCGTCGGAGGTGAGAGTCCTGGAAACACCATATATTTT.

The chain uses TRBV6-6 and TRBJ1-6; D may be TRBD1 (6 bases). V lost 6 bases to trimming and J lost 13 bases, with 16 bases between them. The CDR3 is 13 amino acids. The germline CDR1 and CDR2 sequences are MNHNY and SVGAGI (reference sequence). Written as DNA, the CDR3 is TGTGCCAGCAGCGAAATTCAAGGGGGGCCCCTCCACTTT. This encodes CASSEIQGGPLHF.

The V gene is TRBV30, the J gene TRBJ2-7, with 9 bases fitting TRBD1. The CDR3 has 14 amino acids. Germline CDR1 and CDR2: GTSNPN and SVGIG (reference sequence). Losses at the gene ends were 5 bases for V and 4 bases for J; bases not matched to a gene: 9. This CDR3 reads CAWLPGQGGYEQYF. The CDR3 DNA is TGTGCCTGGTTGCCGGGACAGGGAGGGTACGAGCAGTACTTC.

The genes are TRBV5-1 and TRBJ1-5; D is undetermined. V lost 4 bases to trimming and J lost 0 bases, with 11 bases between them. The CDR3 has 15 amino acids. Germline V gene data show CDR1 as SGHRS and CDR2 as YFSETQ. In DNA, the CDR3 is TGCGCCAGCAGCGCCTCGGGGTATAGCAATCAGCCCCAGCATTTT. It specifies CASSASGYSNQPQHF.

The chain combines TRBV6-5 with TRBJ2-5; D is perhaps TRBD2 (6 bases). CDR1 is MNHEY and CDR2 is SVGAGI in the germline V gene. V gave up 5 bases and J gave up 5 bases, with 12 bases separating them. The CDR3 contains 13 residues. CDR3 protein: CASSGGTRETQYF. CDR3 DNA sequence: TGTGCCAGCAGTGGAGGGACGAGGGAGACCCAGTACTTC.